Reported below is one T cell receptor (beta chain). This sample is drawn from a study of shared clonotypes between healthy human individuals. The assay was immunoSEQ multiplex PCR, and TCRdb's table has in-frame clones only and misses some. The data hold about 1 million clones, with about three quarters observed a single time. The CDR3 runs to 13 residues. CDR1 is GTSNPN, CDR2 SVGIG, per germline (reference sequence). Trimming took off 1 base at V and 5 bases at J, with 10 bases between the two ends. This TCR derives from a man younger than 35 in good health. The J gene is TRBJ2-3, the V gene TRBV30; D remains unclear. What was sequenced was memory CD4+ T cells sorted from blood. Subset described: CD45RA-negative fraction. CDR3 amino acids: CAWSAGKKDTQYF. The CDR3 region has the DNA TGTGCCTGGAGTGCTGGGAAAAAAGATACGCAGTATTTT.